This TCR beta chain was observed in a study of CD8 T cells in Susac syndrome. An input of 0.5 to 1 ug of RNA was subjected to reverse transcription using random hexamers. TCRdb used MiXCR to reprocess the immunoSEQ multiplex PCR reads, holding one entry per CDR3 protein. The table lists about 130,000 distinct CDR3 sequences, roughly 94% of them singletons. V was cut by 4 bases and J by 2 bases, with 8 bases left in between. This CDR3 region has 14 residues. From germline, CDR1 is KGHSH and CDR2 LQKENI. The V gene is TRBV18, the J gene TRBJ2-2; weak D call: TRBD1 (5 bases). This TCR was recovered from a human donor with multiple sclerosis. What was sequenced was CD4+ T cells from PBMCs. CDR3 loop: CASSRTPNTGELFF. The CDR3 bases are TGTGCCAGCTCACGGACACCTAACACCGGGGAGCTGTTTTTT.